A selection of T cell receptor beta chains follows, all from one sample in a study of T cell responses to AZD1222 COVID-19 vaccine. This table comes from immunoSEQ multiplex PCR, and its TCRdb copy is limited to in-frame clones, with some not included. Among about 100,000 clones listed, around 90% were seen once. The sample here was peripheral blood, taken on day 0 of AZD1222 vaccination. The receptors stem from an adult in good health. CDR3s include the opening cysteine and the closing phenylalanine or tryptophan. D genes are given only for firm matches. The size entry is marked missing in some rows and otherwise reads once, few, many or a size class.

size: -
D: TRBD1
J: TRBJ1-2
V: TRBV28
DNA: TGTGCCAGCAGTCTACAGCGGGCGGGACAGAGTGATGGCTACACCTTC
CDR3: CASSLQRAGQSDGYTF

size: once
D: TRBD1
J: TRBJ2-3
V: TRBV6-5
DNA: TGTGCCAGCAGGGACAGGGGATCAAGCACAGATACGCAGTATTTT
CDR3: CASRDRGSSTDTQYF

size: -
D: TRBD1
J: TRBJ1-2
V: TRBV5-4
DNA: TGTGCCAGCAGCATCGGACAGGGGCGCACTAACTATGGCTACACCTTC
CDR3: CASSIGQGRTNYGYTF

size: -
D: -
J: TRBJ2-7
V: TRBV6-1
DNA: TGTGCCAGCAGTGATCTCCTCCTCCGGGACGGGTTCTACGAGCAGTACTTC
CDR3: CASSDLLLRDGFYEQYF

size: -
D: -
J: TRBJ2-1
V: TRBV5-4
DNA: TGTGCCAGCAGCCCCGGGGGCATCTCTAACAATGAGCAGTTCTTC
CDR3: CASSPGGISNNEQFF

size: -
D: -
J: TRBJ1-6
V: TRBV7-9
DNA: TGTGCCAGCAGCAAGACCGTGGACTCACCCCTCCACTTT
CDR3: CASSKTVDSPLHF

size: -
D: -
J: TRBJ2-7
V: TRBV7-2
DNA: TGTGCCAGCAGCGCCTGGATAGAGCAGTACTTC
CDR3: CASSAWIEQYF

size: -
D: TRBD2
J: TRBJ2-1
V: TRBV5-4
DNA: TGTGCCAGCAGGGAGGGGACTAGCGGGTTCAATGAGCAGTTCTTC
CDR3: CASREGTSGFNEQFF

size: -
D: TRBD1
J: TRBJ2-4
V: TRBV28
DNA: TGTGCCAGCAGCCCGAGGACAGGAAAGGGAGTTCACCCCAAAAACATTCAGTACTTC
CDR3: CASSPRTGKGVHPKNIQYF

size: once
D: -
J: TRBJ1-1
V: TRBV18
DNA: TGTGCCAGCTCCCCAGATACAGGGTTTGGCGGAGCTTTCTTT
CDR3: CASSPDTGFGGAFF

size: -
D: -
J: TRBJ1-5
V: TRBV28
DNA: TGTGCCAGCAGTACACCTACCCCAAATCAGCCCCAGCATTTT
CDR3: CASSTPTPNQPQHF

size: -
D: -
J: TRBJ2-7
V: TRBV7-9
DNA: TGTGCCAGCAGCCCACGGCGTATTGCGGACTCCTACGAGCAGTACTTC
CDR3: CASSPRRIADSYEQYF

size: -
D: TRBD2
J: TRBJ2-2
V: TRBV28
DNA: TGTGCCAGCAGTTTAAGCGCTAGCGGGAGTTCCGGGGAGCTGTTTTTT
CDR3: CASSLSASGSSGELFF

size: -
D: -
J: TRBJ1-1
V: TRBV7-9
DNA: TGTGCCAGCACCCCAAGGGACACCATGAACACTGAAGCTTTCTTT
CDR3: CASTPRDTMNTEAFF

size: -
D: -
J: TRBJ2-1
V: TRBV28
DNA: TGTGCCAGCAGTTTTGGCAGGCCCTACAATGAGCAGTTCTTC
CDR3: CASSFGRPYNEQFF

size: -
D: TRBD1
J: TRBJ2-2
V: TRBV2
DNA: TGTGCCAGCAGTGATACAGGGGCTTGGAACACCGGGGAGCTGTTTTTT
CDR3: CASSDTGAWNTGELFF

size: -
D: -
J: TRBJ2-7
V: TRBV25-1
DNA: TGTGCCAGCAAACGAGGGAACGAGCAGTACTTC
CDR3: CASKRGNEQYF

size: -
D: -
J: TRBJ1-3
V: TRBV10-3
DNA: TGTGCCATCAGTGAGAGACCGGGACAAGCCTCTGGAAACACCATATATTTT
CDR3: CAISERPGQASGNTIYF

size: -
D: -
J: TRBJ1-1
V: TRBV10-2
DNA: TGCGCCAGCACCCTCGGACTTAACACTGAAGCTTTCTTT
CDR3: CASTLGLNTEAFF

size: -
D: -
J: TRBJ2-1
V: TRBV28
DNA: TGTGCCAGCAGTTTACCCCCCTACGACGGGAGCGGCCGTGAGCAGTTCTTC
CDR3: CASSLPPYDGSGREQFF

size: -
D: TRBD2
J: TRBJ2-7
V: TRBV27
DNA: TGTGCCAGCAGTTTGCAGACTAGCGGATCCTCCTACGAGCAGTACTTC
CDR3: CASSLQTSGSSYEQYF

size: -
D: -
J: TRBJ1-5
V: TRBV19
DNA: TGTGCCAGTTCCACAGGAGGCAATCAGCCCCAGCATTTT
CDR3: CASSTGGNQPQHF

size: -
D: -
J: TRBJ2-2
V: TRBV27
DNA: TGTGCCAGCAGTTTAAGGGGATTCAGCGGGGAGCTGTTTTTT
CDR3: CASSLRGFSGELFF

size: -
D: -
J: TRBJ1-5
V: TRBV2
DNA: TGTGCCAGCAGTGAATATGGGAATAGCAATCAGCCCCAGCATTTT
CDR3: CASSEYGNSNQPQHF

size: -
D: -
J: TRBJ1-5
V: TRBV11-2
DNA: TGTGCCAGCAGCTCCTCGCGGGGCGGCTTTGATCAGCCCCAGCATTTT
CDR3: CASSSSRGGFDQPQHF

size: -
D: TRBD2
J: TRBJ2-5
V: TRBV28
DNA: TGTGCCAGCAGTTTCACTCGGGCTAGCGGACAAGAGACCCAGTACTTC
CDR3: CASSFTRASGQETQYF

size: -
D: TRBD1
J: TRBJ2-1
V: TRBV2
DNA: TGTGCCAGCAGTGTGCCGGGACAGGGGATACGAAATGAGCAGTTCTTC
CDR3: CASSVPGQGIRNEQFF

size: -
D: -
J: TRBJ1-4
V: TRBV6-1
DNA: TGTGCCAGCAGTGAAATGGGTGGGGCCGCGGAAAAACTGTTTTTT
CDR3: CASSEMGGAAEKLFF

size: -
D: -
J: TRBJ1-5
V: TRBV2
DNA: TGTGCCAGCAGTGAAGCTTTGGGGGGGCGAAGCAATCAGCCCCAGCATTTT
CDR3: CASSEALGGRSNQPQHF

size: -
D: TRBD1
J: TRBJ1-4
V: TRBV7-9
DNA: TGTGCCAGCAGCTCACAGGGGGTAGTTAATGAAAAACTGTTTTTT
CDR3: CASSSQGVVNEKLFF

size: few
D: TRBD2
J: TRBJ2-1
V: TRBV9
DNA: TGTGCCAGCAGCGTAGAGGGGACTACTAACAATGAGCAGTTCTTC
CDR3: CASSVEGTTNNEQFF

size: -
D: -
J: TRBJ2-7
V: TRBV28
DNA: TGTGCCAGCAGTTCAAACTACGAGCAGTACTTC
CDR3: CASSSNYEQYF

size: once
D: -
J: TRBJ2-7
V: TRBV11-2
DNA: TGTGCCAGCAGCTCCTGGGGAAGGGAGAGAAACGAGCAGTACTTC
CDR3: CASSSWGRERNEQYF

size: -
D: -
J: TRBJ2-1
V: TRBV7-2
DNA: TGTGCCAGCAGCTTATTTGGGGAAAGGGGCGATGAGCAGTTCTTC
CDR3: CASSLFGERGDEQFF

size: -
D: TRBD1
J: TRBJ1-1
V: TRBV2
DNA: TGTGCCAGCAGTATGGACAGGGAGGACACTGAAGCTTTCTTT
CDR3: CASSMDREDTEAFF

size: -
D: -
J: TRBJ2-5
V: TRBV4-1
DNA: TGCGCCAGCAGCCCCTCACCAGAGACCCAGTACTTC
CDR3: CASSPSPETQYF

size: -
D: -
J: TRBJ2-7
V: TRBV18
DNA: TGTGCCAGCTCACCAACTTCCAGACAGCTGATAACCTACGAGCAGTACTTC
CDR3: CASSPTSRQLITYEQYF

size: -
D: -
J: TRBJ1-6
V: TRBV10-3
DNA: TGTGCCGCTTCGGCCGGGCATAATTCACCCCTCCACTTT
CDR3: CAASAGHNSPLHF

size: -
D: -
J: TRBJ2-4
V: TRBV7-2
DNA: TGTGCCAGCACCGTAGGGGCGGAGGGGAACATTCAGTACTTC
CDR3: CASTVGAEGNIQYF

size: -
D: TRBD2
J: TRBJ2-1
V: TRBV30
DNA: TGTGCCTGGAGATCCCTGGGGGGGAAGACCTACAATGAGCAGTTCTTC
CDR3: CAWRSLGGKTYNEQFF

size: -
D: -
J: TRBJ2-5
V: TRBV7-9
DNA: TGTGCCAGCAGCCCTCGATCGTCCCAAGAGACCCAGTACTTC
CDR3: CASSPRSSQETQYF

size: -
D: -
J: TRBJ1-6
V: TRBV10-3
DNA: TGTGCCATCAGTGAGACCGAACTTTATAATTCACCCCTCCACTTT
CDR3: CAISETELYNSPLHF

size: once
D: TRBD1
J: TRBJ1-3
V: TRBV28
DNA: TGTGCCAGCAGTTTGACCGGACAGGGTGGAAACACCATATATTTT
CDR3: CASSLTGQGGNTIYF

size: -
D: TRBD2
J: TRBJ2-7
V: TRBV27
DNA: TGTGCCAGCAGTTCCCAGACTAGCGGGAGGGCCATCTACGAGCAGTACTTC
CDR3: CASSSQTSGRAIYEQYF

size: once
D: TRBD1
J: TRBJ2-3
V: TRBV6-5
DNA: TGTGCCAGCAGTAGGACAGGGGGCCCCACAGATACGCAGTATTTT
CDR3: CASSRTGGPTDTQYF

size: -
D: TRBD1
J: TRBJ2-5
V: TRBV4-1
DNA: TGCGCCAGCAGCCAAGAACCCCGGGACAGGGTAGAGACCCAGTACTTC
CDR3: CASSQEPRDRVETQYF

size: -
D: -
J: TRBJ1-1
V: TRBV28
DNA: TGTGCCAGCAGGAGGTCTAGCGCGGATTTGAACACTGAAGCTTTCTTT
CDR3: CASRRSSADLNTEAFF

size: -
D: -
J: TRBJ1-2
V: TRBV18
DNA: TGTGCCAGCTCCCTCGGGGACTATGGCTACACCTTC
CDR3: CASSLGDYGYTF

size: -
D: -
J: TRBJ1-4
V: TRBV5-1
DNA: TGCGCCAGCAGCTTGGCTCTGAGTCCTAATGAAAAACTGTTTTTT
CDR3: CASSLALSPNEKLFF

size: -
D: -
J: TRBJ1-1
V: TRBV9
DNA: TGTGCCAGCAGCGTAGACAGCATGAACACTGAAGCTTTCTTT
CDR3: CASSVDSMNTEAFF

size: -
D: -
J: TRBJ1-3
V: TRBV7-2
DNA: TGTGCCAGCAGCTTTGGTCCCCCGGCCTTTTCTGGAAACACCATATATTTT
CDR3: CASSFGPPAFSGNTIYF

size: -
D: -
J: TRBJ2-5
V: TRBV5-1
DNA: TGCGCCAGCAGTGGGGGAAGGGGGAAACAAGAGACCCAGTACTTC
CDR3: CASSGGRGKQETQYF

size: -
D: -
J: TRBJ1-4
V: TRBV15
DNA: TGTGCCACCAGCAGAGATTTCAGTGCAAACAAAGCCGGGACTAATGAAAAACTGTTTTTT
CDR3: CATSRDFSANKAGTNEKLFF

size: -
D: TRBD2
J: TRBJ2-2
V: TRBV15
DNA: TGTGCCACCAGCAGAGATCGGGGAGGAGCGGGGCTAGCGGGTGGGAACACCGGGGAGCTGTTTTTT
CDR3: CATSRDRGGAGLAGGNTGELFF

size: -
D: -
J: TRBJ2-5
V: TRBV7-9
DNA: TGTGCCAGCAGCTTAGGAGGGTTGGAGACCCAGTACTTC
CDR3: CASSLGGLETQYF

size: once
D: -
J: TRBJ2-2
V: TRBV7-3
DNA: TGTGCCAGCAGCCCCGGGACCGGGGAGCTGTTTTTT
CDR3: CASSPGTGELFF